The source of this T cell receptor beta chain is a study of lymphopenia after photon versus proton radiotherapy. As concerns this clone: Its antigen is as yet unknown.

This CDR3 has 15 residues. Per germline, CDR1 SGHDN and CDR2 FVKESK. Between the trimmed V and J ends, which lost 1 base and 4 bases, there was a span of 14 bases. Assay used: immunoSEQ multiplex PCR; TCRdb lists only in-frame clones, some missing. Counted here are 30,000 to 40,000 clones, about 87% occurring once; the ten biggest clones make up about 14%. Points from the study as a whole: Under photons, naive T cells and diversity fell while effector/memory populations rose. Larger post-nadir TCR diversity loss correlated inversely with survival in deceased patients. Oligoclonal CD8+ Temra expansion after nadir drove photon patients' diversity drop.

The sequences come from peripheral blood, collected from a patient treated with proton-based radiotherapy. The chain joins TRBV14 to TRBJ2-7, with D perhaps matching TRBD1 (6 bases). This receptor was taken from a woman aged 65 to 85 with pancreatic cancer. The CDR3 reads CASSQGQGIQYEQYF. The CDR3, as DNA: TGTGCCAGCAGCCAAGGGCAGGGGATTCAGTACGAGCAGTACTTC.